These T cell receptor beta chains were read from a single sample in a study of beta chain features in type 1 diabetes. Only in-frame clones appear in the TCRdb table, and some are missing; sequencing was by immunoSEQ multiplex PCR. The sample contains roughly 290,000 clones, about 15% of which appear only once. The source material was naive CD4+ T cells from blood. The receptors originated from a man aged 18 to 30 with type 1 diabetes. Each CDR3 is given with its conserved first and last residue. A D gene is named only where the DNA matches it firmly. Rows may omit the clone size; those that give it use once, few, many or a size class.

CDR3aa: CATSRTGDYEQYF; CDR3nt: TGTGCCACAAGCCGGACAGGGGATTACGAGCAGTACTTC; d_gene: TRBD1; j_gene: TRBJ2-7; abundance: few; v_gene: TRBV2
CDR3aa: CASSLTGRGQFF; CDR3nt: TGCGCCAGCAGCTTGACCGGGAGGGGGCAGTTCTTC; d_gene: TRBD2; j_gene: TRBJ2-1; abundance: .; v_gene: TRBV5-1
CDR3aa: CASSPANSGSGTGELFF; CDR3nt: TGTGCCAGCTCACCCGCCAATAGCGGGAGCGGAACCGGGGAGCTGTTTTTT; d_gene: TRBD2; j_gene: TRBJ2-2; abundance: .; v_gene: TRBV18
CDR3aa: CASSRGGSSYNEQFF; CDR3nt: TGTGCCAGCAGTCGCGGGGGGAGCTCCTACAATGAGCAGTTCTTC; d_gene: TRBD2; j_gene: TRBJ2-1; abundance: .; v_gene: TRBV28
CDR3aa: CASGPAETTDTGELFF; CDR3nt: TGTGCTAGTGGCCCCGCCGAGACTACGGACACCGGGGAGCTGTTTTTT; d_gene: .; j_gene: TRBJ2-2; abundance: .; v_gene: TRBV12-5
CDR3aa: CASSQKGASQRETQYF; CDR3nt: TGCGCCAGCAGCCAAAAAGGGGCCTCCCAGAGGGAGACCCAGTACTTC; d_gene: .; j_gene: TRBJ2-5; abundance: few; v_gene: TRBV4-1
CDR3aa: CASTGTGAARRPGELFF; CDR3nt: TGTGCCAGTACGGGGACAGGGGCGGCTAGAAGGCCCGGGGAGCTGTTTTTT; d_gene: TRBD1; j_gene: TRBJ2-2; abundance: .; v_gene: TRBV19
CDR3aa: CSVEYRLNPFREAFF; CDR3nt: TGCAGCGTTGAATACCGGTTAAATCCATTTCGGGAAGCTTTCTTT; d_gene: .; j_gene: TRBJ1-1; abundance: few; v_gene: TRBV29-1
CDR3aa: CASSKIPGTGLDTQYF; CDR3nt: TGTGCCAGCAGCAAAATTCCCGGGACTGGTTTAGATACGCAGTATTTT; d_gene: .; j_gene: TRBJ2-3; abundance: few; v_gene: TRBV21-1
CDR3aa: CASSQRTGGYSPLHF; CDR3nt: TGCGCCAGCAGCCAAAGGACAGGGGGTTATTCACCCCTCCACTTT; d_gene: TRBD1; j_gene: TRBJ1-6; abundance: few; v_gene: TRBV4-3
CDR3aa: CASSANRGSVNEQFF; CDR3nt: TGTGCCAGCAGTGCCAACAGGGGGAGTGTCAATGAGCAGTTCTTC; d_gene: TRBD1; j_gene: TRBJ2-1; abundance: .; v_gene: TRBV6-4
CDR3aa: CASTVGTGGVHQYF; CDR3nt: TGTGCCAGCACAGTTGGTACTGGGGGGGTTCATCAGTACTTC; d_gene: TRBD2; j_gene: TRBJ2-4; abundance: .; v_gene: TRBV7-8
CDR3aa: CASSLGAGEETQYF; CDR3nt: TGTGCCAGCAGCTTAGGGGCAGGGGAAGAGACCCAGTACTTC; d_gene: .; j_gene: TRBJ2-5; abundance: few; v_gene: TRBV7-2
CDR3aa: CASSFRIGSGYTF; CDR3nt: TGCGCCAGCAGCTTCAGGATTGGCTCTGGCTACACCTTC; d_gene: .; j_gene: TRBJ1-2; abundance: few; v_gene: TRBV5-1
CDR3aa: CAISRTGNADTQYF; CDR3nt: TGTGCCATCAGTAGGACAGGGAACGCAGATACGCAGTATTTT; d_gene: TRBD1; j_gene: TRBJ2-3; abundance: .; v_gene: TRBV10-3
CDR3aa: CSGSSGPNTDTQYF; CDR3nt: TGCAGCGGGTCTAGCGGGCCAAACACAGATACGCAGTATTTT; d_gene: TRBD2; j_gene: TRBJ2-3; abundance: few; v_gene: TRBV29-1
CDR3aa: CASSLRVGNQPQHF; CDR3nt: TGTGCCAGCAGTTTACGGGTTGGCAATCAGCCCCAGCATTTT; d_gene: .; j_gene: TRBJ1-5; abundance: .; v_gene: TRBV28
CDR3aa: CASNRGGSGANVLTF; CDR3nt: TGTGCCAGTAACAGGGGAGGCTCTGGGGCCAACGTCCTGACTTTC; d_gene: .; j_gene: TRBJ2-6; abundance: .; v_gene: TRBV19
CDR3aa: CSVAWGDNSPLHF; CDR3nt: TGCAGCGTCGCCTGGGGGGATAATTCACCCCTCCACTTT; d_gene: .; j_gene: TRBJ1-6; abundance: few; v_gene: TRBV29-1
CDR3aa: CASSLTGITEAFF; CDR3nt: TGTGCCAGCAGTTTAACGGGGATCACTGAAGCTTTCTTT; d_gene: .; j_gene: TRBJ1-1; abundance: few; v_gene: TRBV27
CDR3aa: CASSPSSGATNEKLFF; CDR3nt: TGCGCCAGCAGCCCATCATCAGGGGCAACTAATGAAAAACTGTTTTTT; d_gene: .; j_gene: TRBJ1-4; abundance: .; v_gene: TRBV4-1
CDR3aa: CASPTQGATEQYF; CDR3nt: TGTGCCAGCCCAACCCAGGGGGCGACCGAGCAGTACTTC; d_gene: TRBD1; j_gene: TRBJ2-7; abundance: .; v_gene: TRBV6-6
CDR3aa: CASSPSVYNSPLHF; CDR3nt: TGTGCCAGCTCACCATCTGTCTATAATTCACCCCTCCACTTT; d_gene: .; j_gene: TRBJ1-6; abundance: .; v_gene: TRBV18
CDR3aa: CATGSERFNQPQHF; CDR3nt: TGTGCCACCGGCTCGGAGAGGTTCAATCAGCCCCAGCATTTT; d_gene: .; j_gene: TRBJ1-5; abundance: few; v_gene: TRBV15
CDR3aa: CASSPRTGDLNEKLFF; CDR3nt: TGTGCCAGCTCACCCCGGACAGGGGATCTTAATGAAAAACTGTTTTTT; d_gene: TRBD1; j_gene: TRBJ1-4; abundance: .; v_gene: TRBV18
CDR3aa: CASSAQGINEKLFF; CDR3nt: TGTGCCAGCAGCGCACAGGGAATCAATGAAAAACTGTTTTTT; d_gene: .; j_gene: TRBJ1-4; abundance: .; v_gene: TRBV7-9
CDR3aa: CASSQRRRYTDTQYF; CDR3nt: TGTGCCAGCAGCCAGCGGAGGCGGTACACAGATACGCAGTATTTT; d_gene: .; j_gene: TRBJ2-3; abundance: .; v_gene: TRBV11-2
CDR3aa: CASSPRWGPGTDTQYF; CDR3nt: TGTGCCAGCAGCCCCCGGTGGGGGCCTGGCACAGATACGCAGTATTTT; d_gene: .; j_gene: TRBJ2-3; abundance: few; v_gene: TRBV5-6
CDR3aa: CASRLERRGTEAFF; CDR3nt: TGTGCCAGCAGACTAGAGAGACGGGGCACTGAAGCTTTCTTT; d_gene: .; j_gene: TRBJ1-1; abundance: .; v_gene: TRBV2
CDR3aa: CASSLWAGVGETQYF; CDR3nt: TGCGCCAGCAGCTTGTGGGCGGGGGTCGGAGAGACCCAGTACTTC; d_gene: TRBD2; j_gene: TRBJ2-5; abundance: few; v_gene: TRBV5-1
CDR3aa: CASSRPAVATNEKLFF; CDR3nt: TGTGCCAGCAGCCGCCCGGCGGTTGCAACTAATGAAAAACTGTTTTTT; d_gene: .; j_gene: TRBJ1-4; abundance: .; v_gene: TRBV4-2
CDR3aa: CASSFTVSSNTEAFF; CDR3nt: TGTGCCAGCAGCTTCACGGTATCTTCGAACACTGAAGCTTTCTTT; d_gene: .; j_gene: TRBJ1-1; abundance: few; v_gene: TRBV7-2
CDR3aa: CASSPSQGGQETQYF; CDR3nt: TGTGCCAGTAGTCCGAGTCAGGGGGGTCAAGAGACCCAGTACTTC; d_gene: .; j_gene: TRBJ2-5; abundance: few; v_gene: TRBV19
CDR3aa: CASSYAGVNSPLHF; CDR3nt: TGTGCCAGCAGTTATGCGGGAGTGAATTCACCCCTCCACTTT; d_gene: .; j_gene: TRBJ1-6; abundance: .; v_gene: TRBV6-6
CDR3aa: CASSLVGQGINYGYTF; CDR3nt: TGTGCCAGCAGCCTCGTAGGACAGGGAATTAACTATGGCTACACCTTC; d_gene: TRBD1; j_gene: TRBJ1-2; abundance: .; v_gene: TRBV28
CDR3aa: CASSQDSGRGDEQYF; CDR3nt: TGTGCCAGCAGCCAAGATTCGGGCAGGGGAGACGAGCAGTACTTC; d_gene: .; j_gene: TRBJ2-7; abundance: few; v_gene: TRBV4-2
CDR3aa: CASSRGLDRVTGELFF; CDR3nt: TGTGCCAGCAGCCGAGGGTTGGACAGAGTGACCGGGGAGCTGTTTTTT; d_gene: .; j_gene: TRBJ2-2; abundance: .; v_gene: TRBV7-9
CDR3aa: CASSPRTSAETQYF; CDR3nt: TGTGCCAGCTCACCTAGGACTAGCGCAGAGACCCAGTACTTC; d_gene: TRBD2; j_gene: TRBJ2-5; abundance: .; v_gene: TRBV18
CDR3aa: CASSQMTSGEQFF; CDR3nt: TGCGCCAGCAGCCAAATGACTAGCGGGGAGCAGTTCTTC; d_gene: TRBD2; j_gene: TRBJ2-1; abundance: .; v_gene: TRBV4-1
CDR3aa: CASGIANYEQYF; CDR3nt: TGTGCCAGCGGAATAGCTAACTACGAGCAGTACTTC; d_gene: .; j_gene: TRBJ2-7; abundance: few; v_gene: TRBV2
CDR3aa: CASSARQGTGEQYF; CDR3nt: TGTGCCAGCAGCGCCCGACAGGGTACCGGCGAGCAGTACTTC; d_gene: TRBD1; j_gene: TRBJ2-7; abundance: few; v_gene: TRBV9
CDR3aa: CSVITGQTTNEKLFF; CDR3nt: TGCAGCGTTATCACGGGACAGACAACTAATGAAAAACTGTTTTTT; d_gene: TRBD1; j_gene: TRBJ1-4; abundance: few; v_gene: TRBV29-1